This T cell receptor beta chain is from a study of blood T cell repertoires in COVID-19. Study-level information: The samples span acute and convalescent COVID-19 from the United States, Italy and Spain.

The authors' processing: Reference gene primers were amplified, and this amplification served to estimate nucleated cell counts. The assay was immunoSEQ multiplex PCR, and TCRdb's table has in-frame clones only and misses some. V and J calls and clone size follow that table, whereas D and trimming were derived from the DNA. The repertoire consists of about 140,000 clones, with about 79% occurring once and the leading ten covering under 3%. Self-reported history from a screening survey and questionnaire set each donor's cohort. Sequenced input: PBMCs or T cells enriched from blood (not recorded which). This receptor was identified in a woman in her fifties or sixties who had recovered from COVID-19.

CDR3 nucleotides: TGTGCCAGCAGTGAAGCGTACGGGGGTCAGCCCCAGCATTTT. Its translation: CASSEAYGGQPQHF. The gene calls are TRBV6-1 and TRBJ1-5, with TRBD1 as a possible D gene (5 bases). V was shortened by 0 bases and J by 6 bases, with 9 bases between the two germline ends. Germline V lookup: CDR1 MNHNS, CDR2 SASEGT. The CDR3 loop spans 14 amino acids.